This T cell receptor beta chain was retrieved from a study of human T cells and chemical hapten exposure. Study summary: Per-sample TCR yield variation was attributed mainly to small pooled library volume differences.

Specified time point: pre-sensitization, week 0. Treatment of the sample: therapeutic diphenylcyclopropenone sensitization with weekly scalp DPC. The library put unique molecular identifiers onto individual cDNA molecules. TCRdb independently ran MiXCR on the RACE reads; one entry per CDR3 protein. The profile shows about 98,000 distinct CDR3 sequences, approximately 10% of them singletons. Between the trimmed V and J ends, which lost 1 base and 8 bases, there was a span of 11 bases. Looked up from germline, CDR1 is SQVTM and CDR2 is ANQGSEA. The CDR3 is 13 residues long. The sequence was obtained from a woman aged 60-70 years with alopecia areata. Some clones in this sample may be carry-over from other donors' samples. The V gene is TRBV29-1, the J gene TRBJ1-4; D is unclear. The sequencing here drew on whole blood, taken in connection with sensitization to the hapten diphenylcyclopropenone (DPC). In nucleotides, the CDR3 is TGCAGCGTTGAAGGCAGCACCTCCGAAAAACTGTTTTTT. Translating gives CSVEGSTSEKLFF.